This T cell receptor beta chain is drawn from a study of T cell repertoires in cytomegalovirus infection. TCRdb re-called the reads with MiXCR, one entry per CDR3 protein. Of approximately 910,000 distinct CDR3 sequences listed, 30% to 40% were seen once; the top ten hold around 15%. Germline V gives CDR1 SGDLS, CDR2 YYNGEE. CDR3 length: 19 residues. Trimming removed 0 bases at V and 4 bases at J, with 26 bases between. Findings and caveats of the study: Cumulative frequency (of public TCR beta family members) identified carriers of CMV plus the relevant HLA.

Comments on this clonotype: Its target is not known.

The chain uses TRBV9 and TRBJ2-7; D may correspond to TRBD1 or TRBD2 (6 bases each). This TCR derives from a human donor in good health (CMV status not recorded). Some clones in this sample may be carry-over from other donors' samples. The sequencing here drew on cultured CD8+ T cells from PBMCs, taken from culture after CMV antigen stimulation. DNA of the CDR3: TGTGCCAGCAGCGTAGGTGCGGGACAAGGGCTCTCCTTGGGATACGAGCAGTACTTC. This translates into CASSVGAGQGLSLGYEQYF.